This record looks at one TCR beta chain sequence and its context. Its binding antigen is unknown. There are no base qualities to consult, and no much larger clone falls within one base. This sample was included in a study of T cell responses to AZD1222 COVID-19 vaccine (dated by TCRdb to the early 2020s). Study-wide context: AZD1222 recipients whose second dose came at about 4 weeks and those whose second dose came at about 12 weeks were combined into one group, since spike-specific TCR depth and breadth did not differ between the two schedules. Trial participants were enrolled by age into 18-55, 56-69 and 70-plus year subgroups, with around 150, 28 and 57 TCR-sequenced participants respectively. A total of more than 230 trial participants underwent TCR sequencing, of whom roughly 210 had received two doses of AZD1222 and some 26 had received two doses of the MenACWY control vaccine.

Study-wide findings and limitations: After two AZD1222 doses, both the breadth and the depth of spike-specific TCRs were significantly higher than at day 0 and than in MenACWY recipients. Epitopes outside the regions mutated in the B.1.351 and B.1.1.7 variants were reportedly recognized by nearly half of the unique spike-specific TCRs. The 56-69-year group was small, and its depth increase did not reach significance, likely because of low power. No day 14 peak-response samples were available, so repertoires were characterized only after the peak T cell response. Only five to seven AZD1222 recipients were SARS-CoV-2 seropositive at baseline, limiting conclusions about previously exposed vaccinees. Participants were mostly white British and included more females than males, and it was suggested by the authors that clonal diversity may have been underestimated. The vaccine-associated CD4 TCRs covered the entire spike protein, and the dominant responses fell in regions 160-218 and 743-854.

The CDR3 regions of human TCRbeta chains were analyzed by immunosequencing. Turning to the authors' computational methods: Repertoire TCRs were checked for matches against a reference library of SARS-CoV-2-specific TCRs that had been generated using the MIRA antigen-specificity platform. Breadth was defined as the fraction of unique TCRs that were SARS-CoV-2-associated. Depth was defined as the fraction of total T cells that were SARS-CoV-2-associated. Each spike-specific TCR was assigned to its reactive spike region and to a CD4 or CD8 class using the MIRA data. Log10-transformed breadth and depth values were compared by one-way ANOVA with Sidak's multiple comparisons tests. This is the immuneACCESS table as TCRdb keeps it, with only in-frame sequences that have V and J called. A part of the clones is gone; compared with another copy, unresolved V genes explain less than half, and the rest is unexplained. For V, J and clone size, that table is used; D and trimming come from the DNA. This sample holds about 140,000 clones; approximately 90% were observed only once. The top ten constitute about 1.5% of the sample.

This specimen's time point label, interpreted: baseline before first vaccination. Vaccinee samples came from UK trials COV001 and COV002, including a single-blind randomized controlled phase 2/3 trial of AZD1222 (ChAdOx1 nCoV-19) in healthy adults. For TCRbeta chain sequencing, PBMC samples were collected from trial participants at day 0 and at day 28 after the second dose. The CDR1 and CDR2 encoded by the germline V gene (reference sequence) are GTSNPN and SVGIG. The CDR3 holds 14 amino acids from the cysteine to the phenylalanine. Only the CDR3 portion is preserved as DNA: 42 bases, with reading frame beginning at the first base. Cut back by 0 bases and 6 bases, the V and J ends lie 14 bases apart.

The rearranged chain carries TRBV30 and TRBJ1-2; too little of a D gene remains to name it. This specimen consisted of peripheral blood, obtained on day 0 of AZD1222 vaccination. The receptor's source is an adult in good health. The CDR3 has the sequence CAWSVRGTGHGYTF. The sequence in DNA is TGTGCCTGGAGTGTTCGGGGTACTGGTCATGGCTACACCTTC.